These 24 T cell receptor beta chains were all obtained from the same sample, sequenced in a study of T cells in women clearing cervical HPV infection. The protocol was immunoSEQ multiplex PCR, while the TCRdb copy is restricted to in-frame clones and leaves out a portion. Reported are roughly 25,000 clones; the ten largest clones contain 6% to 7%. The sample consisted of blood buffy coat. Receptors originate from a woman aged 18 to 75 with a cervical HPV16 infection that either progressed to CIN3+ or cleared (not recorded which).

This clone is labeled medium-sized based on frequency. The CDR3 goes on 3 residues after the read ends, and that part is filled in from the germline J gene. The chain employs TRBV29-1 and TRBJ2-4, with D perhaps TRBD1 (5 bases). Germline CDR1 reads SQVTM; CDR2 reads ANQGSEA. V gave up 4 bases and J gave up 1 base, with 8 bases separating them. The CDR3 runs 13 residues. The DNA read from the CDR3 is TGCAGCGTTGTTTCAGGGGCCAAAAACATT. Amino acids: CSVVSGAKNI. The entire CDR3 is CSVVSGAKNIQYF.

About this clone itself: The read ends 3 residues before the CDR3 terminus; that terminus is restored from the germline J gene. The J gene is TRBJ1-2, the V gene TRBV20-1; 7 positions agree with TRBD1. This CDR3 has 11 residues. Germline CDR1 reads DFQATT; CDR2 reads SNEGSKA (reference sequence). The CDR3 DNA, read in part, is TGCAGTGTAGCCAGGGGGACAGGC. It translates to CSVARGTG. The full CDR3 sequence reads CSVARGTGYTF.

In the case of this clone: The missing CDR3 end, 3 residues past where the read stops, is filled in from the germline J gene. This chain links TRBV2 with TRBJ2-1; D gene unclear. The V gene's germline CDR1 is SNHLY and CDR2 FYNNEI. There are 12 residues in the CDR3. Trimming stripped 6 bases from V and 8 bases from J, with 11 bases between. The part of the CDR3 DNA that was read is TGTGCCAGCAGCTCTCACTCCCATGAG. This translates into CASSSHSHE. The entire CDR3 protein is CASSSHSHEQFF.

Comment on this clone: The read ends 3 residues shy of where the CDR3 ends; the end is completed using the germline J gene. The same CDR3 can be traced to other DNA sequences in this sample. This chain uses TRBV19 with TRBJ1-3, with D unresolved. The germline V gene has CDR1 LNHDA and CDR2 SQIVND (reference sequence). CDR3 length equals 14 residues. Trimming removed 9 bases at V and 3 bases at J, with 15 bases between. The CDR3 loop is CASSGLISGNTIYF. Incomplete CDR3 DNA: TGTGCCAGCAGTGGGCTTATCAGTGGAAACACC.

Concerning this clone: The read ends 3 residues early relative to the CDR3; the germline J gene fills the gap. V gene TRBV7-9 combines with J gene TRBJ1-2; possibly TRBD1 for D (5 bases). The CDR3 is made up of 15 amino acids. CDR1 is SEHNR and CDR2 is FQNEAQ in the germline V gene (reference sequence). The CDR3 bases that were read are TGTGCCAGCAACTTTGGCGGGGGGGGTAAAAATGAC. Protein product: CASNFGGGGKND. The complete CDR3 reads CASNFGGGGKNDYTF.

In regard to this clone: The read halts 3 residues ahead of the CDR3 end, with the missing end drawn from the germline J gene. J is TRBJ2-5 and V is TRBV4-2; no clear D gene. Trimming cost V 2 bases and J 4 bases, with 17 bases left between them. The CDR3 sequence is 16 residues long. Germline V gene sequence: CDR1 LGHNA, CDR2 YNFKEQ. The sequenced CDR3 bases are TGTGCCAGCAGCCAACAAGACTCGACGGCATTAGAGACC. Translation: CASSQQDSTALET. The whole CDR3 protein reads CASSQQDSTALETQYF.

Of note for this clone: The read terminates 3 residues before the CDR3 end, so the remaining end is supplied by the germline J gene. The rearrangement joins TRBV20-1 to TRBJ2-1; weak D call: TRBD2 (5 bases). Germline values: CDR1 DFQATT, CDR2 SNEGSKA (reference sequence). The ends were cut back, 6 bases at V and 0 bases at J, with 24 bases in the middle. The CDR3 contains 18 residues. The sequenced CDR3 bases are TGCAGTGCGAGATTGGCTTCCGGACTTTCCCTCTCCTACAATGAG. Residues: CSARLASGLSLSYNE. The whole CDR3 protein is CSARLASGLSLSYNEQFF.

As concerns this clone: The read terminates 3 residues before the CDR3 end, so the remaining end is supplied by the germline J gene. The genes are TRBV7-3 and TRBJ2-3; D may be TRBD1 (6 bases). This CDR3 region has 15 residues. Germline CDR1 is SGHTA and CDR2 is FQGTGA. Trimming left V 8 bases short and J 3 bases short, with 18 bases between. CDR3 residues: CASGGGTGRTDTQYF. The DNA read from the CDR3 is TGTGCCAGCGGCGGTGGAACAGGGCGGACAGATACG.

Of note for this clone: From the germline J gene comes the end of the CDR3, since the read stops 3 residues before it. V usage is TRBV19 and J usage is TRBJ1-2; D is unclear. This CDR3 is 13 amino acids long. The germline CDR1 and CDR2 sequences are LNHDA and SQIVND (reference sequence). CDR3 bases read: TGTGCCAGTAGTAGCGATCCGAACTACGAC. Its protein is CASSSDPNYD. The full CDR3 sequence reads CASSSDPNYDYTF.

Comment on this clone: Read coverage stops 3 residues before the CDR3 terminus; the germline J gene supplies the remainder. The genes are TRBV7-2 and TRBJ1-2, with D maybe TRBD1 (6 bases). The CDR3 sequence is 14 residues long. The V gene's germline CDR1 is SGHTA and CDR2 FQGNSA. The CDR3 region is CASSLGTVSPHYTF. The covered CDR3 bases are TGTGCCAGCAGCTTAGGGACAGTTTCCCCGCAC.

This clone is classed as medium-sized by frequency. The read gets to within 3 residues of the CDR3 end, and the germline J gene fills in the rest. This chain connects TRBV18 to TRBJ2-4, with D perhaps matching TRBD2 (6 bases). Trimming took off 4 bases at V and 5 bases at J, with 12 bases between the two ends. CDR1 is KGHSH and CDR2 is LQKENI in the germline V gene. The CDR3 runs 14 residues. The CDR3 region is CASSRGLGENIQYF. The sequenced CDR3 bases are TGTGCCAGCTCACGGGGACTTGGAGAAAACATT. The entire variable domain, with the rest obtained from reference TRBV18 and TRBJ2-4, is as follows: NAGVMQNPRHLVRRRGQEARLRCSPMKGHSHVYWYRQLPEEGLKFMVYLQKENIIDESGMPKERFSAEFPKEGPSILRIQQVVRGDSAAYFCASSRGLGENIQYFGAGTRLSVL.

About this clone itself: The read is 3 residues too short to cover the CDR3 end, so that end is filled in from the germline J gene. V and J are TRBV5-1 and TRBJ2-5; 14 nucleotides line up with TRBD2. The CDR3 runs to 19 residues. Losses at the gene ends were 1 base for V and 3 bases for J; bases not matched to a gene: 11. Germline V gives CDR1 SGHRS, CDR2 YFSETQ. CDR3 in amino acids: CASSLYHLGGLAGEETQYF. CDR3 bases read: TGCGCCAGCAGCTTGTATCATCTGGGGGGACTAGCGGGAGAAGAGACC. Using reference TRBV5-1 and TRBJ2-5 for the parts outside the CDR3, the full variable domain is KAGVTQTPRYLIKTRGQQVTLSCSPISGHRSVSWYQQTPGQGLQFLFEYFSETQRNKGNFPGRFSGRQFSNSRSEMNVSTLELGDSALYLCASSLYHLGGLAGEETQYFGPGTRLLVL.

Of note for this clone: The read halts 3 residues ahead of the CDR3 end, with the missing end drawn from the germline J gene. The genes are TRBV29-1 and TRBJ1-1; D remains unclear. V gave up 4 bases and J gave up 4 bases, with 7 bases separating them. Germline V gives CDR1 SQVTM, CDR2 ANQGSEA. The CDR3 sequence is 11 residues long. The CDR3 DNA, read in part, is TGCAGCGTTGTTCTCGGCACTGAA. It specifies CSVVLGTE. The whole CDR3 sequence reads CSVVLGTEAFF.

About this clone itself: Read sequence stops 3 residues before the CDR3 end, and the germline J gene provides the missing end. The genes are TRBV6-1 and TRBJ1-2, with D unclear. Per germline, CDR1 MNHNS and CDR2 SASEGT. The CDR3 runs to 12 residues. The covered CDR3 bases are TGTGCCAGCAGTGCCGTAAATTCCGGC. Its translation: CASSAVNSG. The full CDR3 reads CASSAVNSGYTF.

A word on this clone: The DNA ends 3 residues before the CDR3 does, and the rest of the CDR3 is filled in from the germline J gene. The chain is built from TRBV19 and TRBJ1-6; TRBD1 matches 7 bases. CDR3 length: 14 residues. In germline, CDR1 is LNHDA, CDR2 SQIVND (reference sequence). The V and J ends lost 6 bases and 7 bases, in that order; junction bases with no gene match: 6. CDR3 sequence reads: CASRQQGSNSPLHF. CDR3 DNA, as far as it was read: TGTGCCAGTAGGCAACAGGGGTCCAATTCACCC.

In the case of this clone: The read terminates 3 residues before the CDR3 end, so the remaining end is supplied by the germline J gene. This sequence joins TRBV5-1 and TRBJ2-5; 9 bases fit TRBD1. Germline CDR1 SGHRS, CDR2 YFSETQ. With 5 bases clipped from V and 4 bases from J, the junction kept 9 bases outside the gene matches. The CDR3 covers 15 residues. CDR3 sequence: CASSWVQGAGETQYF. The CDR3 bases that were read are TGCGCCAGCAGTTGGGTACAGGGGGCGGGAGAGACC.

For this clone: Coverage ceases 3 residues before the CDR3 finishes, and the germline J gene fills in the end. This chain connects TRBV7-2 to TRBJ1-6; 8 positions agree with TRBD1. The CDR3 is 13 amino acids. Germline CDR1 is SGHTA and CDR2 is FQGNSA. J gave up 11 bases and V 7 bases, and 7 bases lay outside the gene matches. The CDR3: CASTEDRAAPLHF. Incomplete CDR3 DNA: TGTGCCAGCACCGAGGACAGGGCTGCACCC.

With regard to this clone: The read is 3 residues too short to cover the CDR3 end, so that end is filled in from the germline J gene. This sequence joins TRBV5-5 and TRBJ2-3; D remains ambiguous. The germline V gene encodes CDR1 SGHKS and CDR2 YYEKEE (reference sequence). The CDR3 is made up of 15 amino acids. The CDR3 DNA, read in part, is TGTGCCAGCAGCTTGCGGCCATATAGCAATCAGCCG. It codes for CASSLRPYSNQP. The complete CDR3 protein is CASSLRPYSNQPQYF.

Points on this clone: The identical CDR3 is also encoded by other nucleotide sequences in the sample. The CDR3 sequence is CASSFGQGHTLYEQYF. The sequenced CDR3 bases are TGTGCCAGCAGCTTTGGACAGGGACATACTCTCTACGAG. V usage is TRBV5-4 and J usage is TRBJ2-7, with TRBD1 identical over 8 bases. Sequencing ends 3 residues short of the CDR3 end; the germline J gene provides the rest. The CDR3 sequence is 16 residues long. Looked up from germline, CDR1 is SGHNT and CDR2 is YYREEE (reference sequence). Unmatched junction bases numbered 10, after V lost 2 bases and J lost 3 bases.

To note about this clone: The read ends 3 residues before the CDR3 terminus; that terminus is restored from the germline J gene. This chain uses TRBV2 with TRBJ2-2; 7 bases fit TRBD1. CDR3 size: 13 residues. Germline V lookup: CDR1 SNHLY, CDR2 FYNNEI. Here the CDR3 reads CATSGQQNEKLFF. The covered CDR3 bases are TGTGCCACCTCGGGACAGCAAAATGAAAAG.

As to this clone: The observed sequence ends 3 residues before the CDR3 terminus, with the missing tail filled in from the germline J gene. J is TRBJ2-2 and V is TRBV24-1; perhaps TRBD1 as D (6 bases). From germline, CDR1 is KGHDR and CDR2 SFDVKD. Trimming stripped 0 bases from V and 3 bases from J, with 10 bases between. The CDR3 covers 16 residues. The CDR3 bases that were read are TGTGCCACCAGTGATTTGGGGGGCGCCGACACCGGGGAG. The encoded protein is CATSDLGGADTGE. The full CDR3 protein reads CATSDLGGADTGELFF.

To note about this clone: The read falls 3 residues short of the CDR3 end, and the missing part is taken from the germline J gene. The J gene is TRBJ1-1, the V gene TRBV19; 10 bases are a match to TRBD1. This CDR3 region has 16 residues. CDR1 is LNHDA and CDR2 is SQIVND in the germline V gene (reference sequence). V was clipped by 5 bases and J by 3 bases; unmatched bases: 9. The CDR3 bases that were read are TGTGCCAGTAGTCAAGGACAGGGGGGAGCGGACACTGAA. Its protein is CASSQGQGGADTE. In full, the CDR3 is CASSQGQGGADTEAFF.

Worth noting for this clone: The read ends 3 residues shy of where the CDR3 ends; the end is completed using the germline J gene. The identical CDR3 is also encoded by other nucleotide sequences in the sample. This chain joins TRBV5-1 and TRBJ1-2, with D possibly being TRBD1 (5 bases). Trimming shortened V by 2 bases and J by 6 bases, and 11 bases separated the two germline ends. The germline gives CDR1 SGHRS, CDR2 YFSETQ. The CDR3 is 13 amino acids. CDR3 in amino acids: CASSFRVSDGYTF. The covered CDR3 bases are TGCGCCAGCAGCTTCAGGGTTTCAGATGGC.

As regards this clone: The read finishes 3 residues shy of the CDR3 end, and the germline J gene is used to complete it. This chain uses TRBV5-6 with TRBJ2-7; 14 bases match TRBD2. Germline CDR1 is SGHDT and CDR2 is YYEEEE. The CDR3 length is 15 residues. V lost 4 bases and J lost 5; bases outside the gene matches: 5. The CDR3 DNA, read in part, is TGTGCCAGCAGCCTGGGACTAGCGGGAGCCCACGAG. Encoded protein: CASSLGLAGAHE. The whole CDR3 region reads CASSLGLAGAHEQYF.